A selection of T cell receptor beta chains follows, all from one sample in a study of CD4 T cell repertoires in COVID-19. TCRdb's copy holds only in-frame clones and misses some; the assay was immunoSEQ multiplex PCR. The sample lists over 75,000 clones, roughly four fifths occurring once. This sample comprised CD4+ T cells from peripheral blood, obtained after recovery from COVID-19. Every receptor here comes from a human donor who had COVID-19. CDR3s include the opening cysteine and the closing phenylalanine or tryptophan. A D gene is named only where the DNA matches it firmly. The listing skips clone size in some rows; elsewhere it reads once, few, many or a size class.

D	V	size	J	DNA	CDR3
NA	TRBV10-3	NA	TRBJ2-1	TGTGCCATCGGCCTTACTAGTGAGGTGTGGGGTGAGCAGTTCTTC	CAIGLTSEVWGEQFF
NA	TRBV30	NA	TRBJ2-7	TGTGCCTGGAGTGTTTCTTTTCGCCACGAGCAGTACTTC	CAWSVSFRHEQYF
NA	TRBV20-1	once	TRBJ1-1	TGCAGTGCTAGAGACCCTCCCCGGGCTTTCTTT	CSARDPPRAFF
NA	TRBV12-3/TRBV12-4	few	TRBJ1-3	TGTGCCAGCAGTTTAACGGCTGGAAACACCATATATTTT	CASSLTAGNTIYF
NA	TRBV12-5	NA	TRBJ1-1	TGTGCTAGTGGTTCCCCCCAGGTGGCTGAAGCTTTCTTT	CASGSPQVAEAFF
NA	TRBV19	NA	TRBJ1-2	TGTGCCACGACTAAAGCGGGGGGGAGCGGCTATGGCTACACCTTC	CATTKAGGSGYGYTF
TRBD2	TRBV6-5	NA	TRBJ2-5	TGTGCCAGCAGTTACTCTAGCGCGGGAGTCGAGACCCAGTACTTC	CASSYSSAGVETQYF
TRBD1	TRBV5-6	NA	TRBJ1-2	TGTGCCAGCAGCCCGATGGACAGGACCTCTAACTATGGCTACACCTTC	CASSPMDRTSNYGYTF
NA	TRBV7-2	NA	TRBJ1-3	TGTGCCAGCAGCTTGCTCAGGGGATCTGGAAACACCATATATTTT	CASSLLRGSGNTIYF
NA	TRBV7-9	few	TRBJ2-2	TGTGCCAGCGGCTCGGACTTCGGGGTATCGGGCGGGGAGCTGTTTTTT	CASGSDFGVSGGELFF
NA	TRBV4-1	NA	TRBJ1-4	TGCGCCAGCAGCCGGTTTTGGCAGGGAAATGAAAAACTGTTTTTT	CASSRFWQGNEKLFF
NA	TRBV10-3	NA	TRBJ2-1	TGTGCCATCAGTGACAGGGGAGACAATGAGCAGTTCTTC	CAISDRGDNEQFF
TRBD1	TRBV18	NA	TRBJ1-1	TGTGCCAGCTCACCAATAGGACAGGGGGACGTTGGCACTGAAGCTTTCTTT	CASSPIGQGDVGTEAFF